This entry concerns a single T cell receptor beta chain. The antigen remains undetermined. The CDR3 is made up of 13 amino acids. Deletions cut 7 bases from V and 3 bases from J, with 12 bases between. The sample originates from a study of T cells after yellow fever vaccination. The wider study: Where fractions had low cell numbers, libraries were prepared from them with the SMART-Seq v4 Ultra Low Input RNA kit.

Study-level findings and limits: Peaking faster, on day 5 versus 15, the secondary response was nonetheless weaker. Reappearing after the booster were most of the clones from primary vaccination (less than 97% CD4, approximately 89% CD8).

Via MiXCR, TCRdb re-called the 5' RACE reads, giving one row per CDR3 protein. The sample includes approximately 170,000 distinct CDR3 sequences, about 10% of them seen just once. Source: CD8+ T cells sorted from PBMCs, taken 15 days after the yellow fever booster vaccination. This chain uses TRBV12-3 or TRBV12-4 with TRBJ1-2; D gene unclear. This TCR was recovered from a young man who received the YFV17D yellow fever vaccine. The CDR3 region is CASTSPPDYGYTF. DNA of the CDR3: TGTGCCAGCACCTCCCCCCCCGACTATGGCTACACCTTC.